The rows below give T cell receptor beta chains drawn from one sample of a study of beta chain features in type 1 diabetes. The method was immunoSEQ multiplex PCR; TCRdb's version includes in-frame clones alone and lacks a portion of them. The data contain hundreds of thousands of clones, roughly a sixth of them singletons. Sequenced sample: naive CD4+ T cells from blood. The receptors here all came from a woman aged 18-29 years in good health. CDR3s include the opening cysteine and the closing phenylalanine or tryptophan. The order of the fields is J gene, V gene, D gene, clone size, CDR3 DNA, CDR3 protein. D genes are given only for firm matches. Expanded clones get a size class; other rows say once, few or many, or leave the size out.

TRBJ2-5,TRBV19,-,-,TGTGCCAGTAGTATTAAAACTAGACGGACTGTGGGGGAGACCCAGTACTTC,CASSIKTRRTVGETQYF
TRBJ2-2,TRBV10-3,TRBD2,few,TGTGCCATCCAACTAGCGATTAACACCGGGGAGCTGTTTTTT,CAIQLAINTGELFF
TRBJ1-3,TRBV18,TRBD1,-,TGTGCCAGCTCACCGCAGGGGGCGACTCATTCTGGAAACACCATATATTTT,CASSPQGATHSGNTIYF
TRBJ2-7,TRBV15,TRBD2,-,TGTGCCACCAGCCCCTATCTAGTTCGGGAGGGACTCCACGAGCAGTACTTC,CATSPYLVREGLHEQYF
TRBJ1-2,TRBV14,-,-,TGTGCCAGCAGCCAATCCCAGGGTGGCTACACCTTC,CASSQSQGGYTF
TRBJ2-7,TRBV5-4,-,few,TGTGCCAGCAGCCGCGGGACCGAGACCTACGAGCAGTACTTC,CASSRGTETYEQYF
TRBJ1-3,TRBV7-2,TRBD1,-,TGTGCCAGCAGCCGGTCAGGGGGCGCCTCTGGAAACACCATATATTTT,CASSRSGGASGNTIYF
TRBJ2-1,TRBV28,-,-,TGTGCCAGCAGTCCCCCATCTACCTACAATGAGCAGTTCTTC,CASSPPSTYNEQFF
TRBJ2-7,TRBV23-1,TRBD1,-,TGCGCCAGCAGTCACTCTACAGGGGAATTGTCATGGGTGGGCCCGACCTACGAGCAGTACTTC,CASSHSTGELSWVGPTYEQYF
TRBJ2-3,TRBV7-2,TRBD2,few,TGTGCCAGCAGCCCCGGACTAGCGGGAGGGCCTCCAGATACGCAGTATTTT,CASSPGLAGGPPDTQYF
TRBJ2-7,TRBV6-5,-,few,TGTGCCAGCAGTTCCCCGGGACAAAGTTACGAGCAGTACTTC,CASSSPGQSYEQYF
TRBJ2-5,TRBV10-3,-,few,TGTGCCATCCGGGGTCAGGACCAAGAGACCCAGTACTTC,CAIRGQDQETQYF
TRBJ2-7,TRBV28,-,-,TGTGCCAGCAGTTGGGGCCATGGGAAGCAGTACTTC,CASSWGHGKQYF
TRBJ2-7,TRBV7-4,-,few,TGTGCCAGCAGCTTAGACGGGGACCCGGCCTACGAGCAGTACTTC,CASSLDGDPAYEQYF
TRBJ1-4,TRBV29-1,-,few,TGCAGCGTCCAAACTCAAGACAGTATCAATGAAAAACTGTTTTTT,CSVQTQDSINEKLFF
TRBJ1-4,TRBV6-6,TRBD1,-,TGTGCCAGCAGTGAGAGGGGGCAGTATGAAAAACTGTTTTTT,CASSERGQYEKLFF
TRBJ2-4,TRBV6-1,TRBD2,-,TGTGCCAGCAGTAGCGGGAGGTTCGGCAACATTCAGTACTTC,CASSSGRFGNIQYF
TRBJ2-1,TRBV27,-,-,TGTGCCAGCAGTTTACGAGGGAGAGGGGTATACAATGAGCAGTTCTTC,CASSLRGRGVYNEQFF
TRBJ2-7,TRBV28,-,-,TGTGCCAGCAGCTTTCCGGGACGGGTCTACGAGCAGTACTTC,CASSFPGRVYEQYF
TRBJ1-2,TRBV7-2,-,few,TGTGCCAGCAGCGTACTAACTGGGGTAGATGGCTACACCTTC,CASSVLTGVDGYTF
TRBJ2-1,TRBV7-3,TRBD2,few,TGTGCCAGCAGCACGGGACTAGCGGCTTACAATGAGCAGTTCTTC,CASSTGLAAYNEQFF
TRBJ2-3,TRBV10-3,TRBD2,-,TGTGCCATCAGTGAGTCTGGACTAGCTAGGGGCCCAGATACGCAGTATTTT,CAISESGLARGPDTQYF
TRBJ2-3,TRBV18,TRBD1,-,TGTGCCAGCTCTAGGGGGCCGGAAGATACGCAGTATTTT,CASSRGPEDTQYF
TRBJ2-1,TRBV18,-,few,TGTGCCAGCTCACCAAGCCCGTACAAGAATGAGCAGTTCTTC,CASSPSPYKNEQFF
TRBJ2-7,TRBV5-4,TRBD2,-,TGTGCCAGCAGCCCCGACCCACTAGCGGATTACGAGCAGTACTTC,CASSPDPLADYEQYF
TRBJ2-1,TRBV2,-,-,TGTGCCAGCAGTGCCGTGGGAAGGCCTTCCTACAATGAGCAGTTCTTC,CASSAVGRPSYNEQFF
TRBJ1-5,TRBV15,-,-,TGTGCCACCAGGGTCTCACGGGATCAGCCCCAGCATTTT,CATRVSRDQPQHF
TRBJ2-3,TRBV7-9,-,-,TGTGCCAGCGGGAGGACAGATACGCAGTATTTT,CASGRTDTQYF
TRBJ1-4,TRBV21-1,-,-,TGTGCCAGCAGCTTCAGACTCCGCAGGGGAGTCAATAATGAAAAACTGTTTTTT,CASSFRLRRGVNNEKLFF
TRBJ2-3,TRBV11-2,-,-,TGTGCCAGCAGCTTCTCCGGGAGTTATCAGTTCGATACGCAGTATTTT,CASSFSGSYQFDTQYF
TRBJ2-7,TRBV28,TRBD1,-,TGTGCCAGCAGTGCCGAGACAGGGGGCGTCTACGAGCAGTACTTC,CASSAETGGVYEQYF
TRBJ2-7,TRBV4-3,TRBD2,few,TGCGCCAGCAGCGCAGGGACTAGCGGCCTCTACGAGCAGTACTTC,CASSAGTSGLYEQYF
TRBJ2-4,TRBV7-2,-,-,TGTGCCAGCAGCTTAGGTGGCAGGAGGGGAACAATTCAGTACTTC,CASSLGGRRGTIQYF
TRBJ2-2,TRBV5-4,-,few,TGTGCCAGCAGCGTTGGGGACGGGGAGCTGTTTTTT,CASSVGDGELFF
TRBJ2-2,TRBV28,-,few,TGTGCCAGCAGTTTGGTTGGGGGGTTGAGCACCGGGGAGCTGTTTTTT,CASSLVGGLSTGELFF
TRBJ2-5,TRBV7-2,TRBD2,-,TGTGCCAGCAGCCAGAGCGGGGCCCAAGAGACCCAGTACTTC,CASSQSGAQETQYF
TRBJ2-5,TRBV14,TRBD2,-,TGTGCCAGCAGCCACCCAGGGACTACAAGTGGGACCCAGTACTTC,CASSHPGTTSGTQYF
TRBJ2-7,TRBV28,-,few,TGTGCCAGCAGTTTAGTCCCTAGACTAAGCTCCTACGAGCAGTACTTC,CASSLVPRLSSYEQYF
TRBJ2-1,TRBV4-2,-,few,TGTGCCAGCAGCCCAGATGTGGGGGGAGCCATAATATTGTTCTTC,CASSPDVGGAIILFF
TRBJ2-5,TRBV7-9,TRBD2,few,TGTGCCAGCAGCTTTTCTAGCGGCGAACAGACCCAGTACTTC,CASSFSSGEQTQYF
TRBJ2-3,TRBV7-2,-,-,TGTGCCAGCAGCACCAGCGGGTCGGCAGATACGCAGTATTTT,CASSTSGSADTQYF